One sample yielded the 21 T cell receptor beta chains listed below, sequenced in a study of T cell clones after liver transplantation. Profiling relied on immunoSEQ multiplex PCR, and the TCRdb table lists in-frame clones only, not all of them. This table holds approximately 65,000 clones, around 92% found once. The material sequenced was CD4+ T cells from blood, taken approximately 26 months after liver transplant. These receptors were collected from a human patient who received a liver transplant. The graft donor may have given rise to some T cells.

J is TRBJ2-3 and V is TRBV11-3; TRBD2 agrees at 12 bases. This CDR3 is 16 amino acids long. The V gene end was trimmed by 5 bases and the J gene end by 0 bases; junction bases not matched to a gene: 3. Germline lookup yields CDR1 SGHNT and CDR2 YENEEA. This CDR3 is CASSPGTSGSTDTQYF. The DNA for the CDR3 is TGTGCCAGCAGCCCCGGGACTAGCGGGAGCACAGATACGCAGTATTTT. The full variable domain, completed using reference TRBV11-3 and TRBJ2-3, is EAGVVQSPRYKIIEKKQPVAFWCNPISGHNTLYWYLQNLGQGPELLIRYENEEAVDDSQLPKDRFSAERLKGVDSTLKIQPAELGDSAVYLCASSPGTSGSTDTQYFGPGTRLTVL.

This clone was counted once. The chain couples TRBV6-1 to TRBJ1-5, with D unclear. CDR1 is MNHNS and CDR2 is SASEGT in the germline V gene. The V gene lost 3 bases and the J gene lost 6 bases, with 9 bases spanning the gap. This CDR3 comprises 13 residues. The CDR3, as DNA: TGTGCCAGCAGTGAGACCCCAAGTCAGCCCCAGCATTTT. This codes for CASSETPSQPQHF.

This chain uses TRBV7-2 with TRBJ1-2; no definite D call. The V gene's germline CDR1 is SGHTA and CDR2 FQGNSA. This CDR3 is 15 amino acids long. The V and J ends lost 0 bases and 7 bases respectively, with 15 bases between them. CDR3 sequence: CASSLARGPQSGYTF. The CDR3, as DNA: TGTGCCAGCAGCTTAGCCCGCGGGCCTCAAAGTGGCTACACCTTC.

The CDR3 region is CASSFLAGGMGETQYF. CDR3 sequence (DNA): TGTGCCAGCAGCTTCCTAGCGGGAGGCATGGGAGAGACCCAGTACTTC. The chain carries TRBV11-2 and TRBJ2-5, with 11 bases identical to TRBD2. The CDR3 spans 16 residues. The J segment lost 4 bases and the V segment lost 3 bases, leaving 7 bases of the junction unmatched. Germline CDR1 reads SGHAT; CDR2 reads FQNNGV.

The gene calls are TRBV10-1 and TRBJ2-5, with D maybe TRBD2 (6 bases). Germline V gene sequence: CDR1 WNHNN, CDR2 SYGVQD (reference sequence). The germline V and J ends were trimmed by 4 bases and 2 bases, with 17 bases remaining between them. The CDR3 has 16 residues. In DNA, the CDR3 is TGCGCCAGCAGTGCTGGTATGGCGGGGATGCAAGAGACCCAGTACTTC. Amino acid sequence: CASSAGMAGMQETQYF.

V usage is TRBV5-1 and J usage is TRBJ2-5; TRBD1 aligns across 9 bases. CDR1 is SGHRS and CDR2 is YFSETQ in the germline V gene. The junction had 9 bases not matched to a gene; V was cut back by 4 bases and J by 5 bases. There are 15 residues in the CDR3. The CDR3, as DNA: TGCGCCAGCAGCCAAGGGACAGGGTCGGGTGAGACCCAGTACTTC. It specifies CASSQGTGSGETQYF.

The V gene is TRBV7-7, the J gene TRBJ2-7; 10 bases are a match to TRBD2. This CDR3 spans 16 amino acids. Germline CDR1 is SSHAT and CDR2 is FNYEAQ (reference sequence). V gave up 4 bases and J gave up 5 bases; unmatched junction bases: 11. The CDR3 DNA reads as TGTGCCAGCAGCTCCGCCGGGACTAGCGCAACGAACGAGCAGTACTTC. Its protein is CASSSAGTSATNEQYF.

The chain links TRBV7-9 to TRBJ1-3; TRBD1 might be the D (5 bases). Trimming shortened V by 6 bases and J by 4 bases, and 13 bases separated the two germline ends. Germline V gene data show CDR1 as SEHNR and CDR2 as FQNEAQ (reference sequence). The CDR3 has 14 amino acids. The chain's CDR3 is CASSNGGLGNTIYF. CDR3 DNA: TGTGCCAGCAGTAACGGGGGGTTGGGAAACACCATATATTTT. Full variable domain (remainder filled in from reference TRBV7-9 and TRBJ1-3): DTGVSQNPRHKITKRGQNVTFRCDPISEHNRLYWYRQTLGQGPEFLTYFQNEAQLEKSRLLSDRFSAERPKGSFSTLEIQRTEQGDSAMYLCASSNGGLGNTIYFGEGSWLTVV.

CDR3 bases: TGTGCTAGTGGTTCGTCGGGCGGGACAGTTGACTGGCCCCAGCATTTT. Translated: CASGSSGGTVDWPQHF. V usage is TRBV12-5 and J usage is TRBJ1-5, with 7 nucleotides matching TRBD1. Germline-derived CDR1 and CDR2 are LGHNT and FRNRAP. J gave up 9 bases and V 4 bases, and 15 bases lay outside the gene matches. The CDR3 loop spans 16 amino acids.

The chain employs TRBV10-2 and TRBJ1-6, with D perhaps TRBD1 (6 bases). The CDR3 spans 14 residues. The germline V gene has CDR1 WSHSY and CDR2 SAAADI. Trimming shortened V by 4 bases and J by 6 bases, and 10 bases separated the two germline ends. CDR3 bases: TGCGCCAGCAGTGGGGAAGGGGGTAATTCACCCCTCCACTTT. Translating gives CASSGEGGNSPLHF.

This sequence joins TRBV5-4 and TRBJ1-4; TRBD1 is a possible D gene (5 bases). In germline, CDR1 is SGHNT, CDR2 YYREEE (reference sequence). V lost 4 bases to trimming and J lost 0 bases, with 13 bases between them. CDR3 length equals 16 residues. In DNA, the CDR3 is TGTGCCAGCAGCAAGAGGGGTGGAGCAACTAATGAAAAACTGTTTTTT. This encodes CASSKRGGATNEKLFF.

The gene calls are TRBV27 and TRBJ2-3, with 7 bases matching TRBD1. V lost 2 bases and J lost 3; bases outside the gene matches: 5. The CDR3 is 15 residues long. Germline CDR1 and CDR2: MNHEY and SMNVEV (reference sequence). The CDR3 reads CASSLRQGETDTQYF. As DNA, the CDR3 is TGTGCCAGCAGTTTAAGGCAGGGGGAGACAGATACGCAGTATTTT.

This clone has just one count. V is TRBV25-1 and J is TRBJ2-5; TRBD2 matches at 8 bases. J gave up 2 bases and V 0 bases, and 2 bases lay outside the gene matches. CDR1 is MGHDK and CDR2 is SYGVNS in the germline V gene. The CDR3 totals 15 residues. The CDR3 sequence: CASSEYGRGQETQYF. Here the CDR3 DNA reads TGTGCCAGCAGTGAATACGGGAGGGGTCAAGAGACCCAGTACTTC.

The chain recombines TRBV28 with TRBJ1-4; no clear D gene. The germline V gene encodes CDR1 MDHEN and CDR2 SYDVKM. The V and J ends lost 8 bases and 7 bases respectively, with 11 bases between them. This CDR3 has 12 amino acids. For the CDR3, the DNA is TGTGCCAGCTCACGACGGGTTGAAAAACTGTTTTTT. Protein sequence: CASSRRVEKLFF.

The chain couples TRBV7-2 to TRBJ2-3, with TRBD2 identical over 11 bases. This CDR3 has 17 residues. J lost 3 bases, V lost 0 bases, and 5 bases had no gene match. CDR1 and CDR2 (germline): SGHTA, FQGNSA. The CDR3 spells CASSLAGTSGRTDTQYF. DNA for the CDR3: TGTGCCAGCAGCTTAGCTGGAACTAGCGGGAGAACAGATACGCAGTATTTT.

The chain joins TRBV5-1 to TRBJ2-7, with D tentatively TRBD1 or TRBD2 (5 bases each). The CDR3 totals 15 residues. Germline V gives CDR1 SGHRS, CDR2 YFSETQ. The V end lost 0 bases, the J end lost 3 bases, and 13 bases lay between the germline ends. CDR3 region: CASSLASGTFYEQYF. The CDR3 DNA reads as TGCGCCAGCAGCTTGGCGTCAGGGACCTTCTACGAGCAGTACTTC.

The J gene is TRBJ2-2, the V gene TRBV5-1; D gene unclear. CDR3 size: 12 residues. The V and J ends lost 1 base and 7 bases respectively, with 5 bases between them. Germline loops: CDR1 SGHRS, CDR2 YFSETQ. CDR3 in DNA: TGCGCCAGCAGCTTGACCGGCGGGGAGCTGTTTTTT. Protein product: CASSLTGGELFF.

This chain links TRBV5-4 with TRBJ2-3; TRBD1 might be the D (5 bases). Trimming pared 4 bases from V and 4 bases from J, leaving 10 bases between. The CDR3 contains 13 residues. Germline lookup yields CDR1 SGHNT and CDR2 YYREEE (reference sequence). This CDR3 is CASSVTVPDTQYF. Here the CDR3 DNA reads TGTGCCAGCAGCGTGACAGTTCCAGATACGCAGTATTTT.

V is TRBV27 and J is TRBJ2-3; D remains ambiguous. The germline V gene encodes CDR1 MNHEY and CDR2 SMNVEV (reference sequence). With 3 bases removed from V and 2 bases from J, the gap between germline ends came to 12 bases. CDR3 length equals 15 residues. The DNA for the CDR3 is TGTGCCAGCAGTTTGAGGCCGCGAAACACAGATACGCAGTATTTT. This codes for CASSLRPRNTDTQYF.

The rearrangement links TRBV6-5 to TRBJ1-1; possibly TRBD1 for D (5 bases). Looked up from germline, CDR1 is MNHEY and CDR2 is SVGAGI. Trimming stripped 5 bases from V and 0 bases from J, with 10 bases between. This CDR3 comprises 14 residues. CDR3 protein: CASSRQLMNTEAFF. The CDR3 coding sequence is TGTGCCAGCAGTCGACAGCTAATGAACACTGAAGCTTTCTTT.

The chain joins TRBV18 to TRBJ2-5; D is uncertain. Germline V gene lookup returns CDR1 KGHSH and CDR2 LQKENI. The CDR3 is made up of 12 amino acids. Trimming pared 4 bases from V and 5 bases from J, leaving 8 bases between. The CDR3, as DNA: TGTGCCAGCTCACTTTCAAGGGAGACCCAGTACTTC. Its protein is CASSLSRETQYF.